This TCR beta chain was found in a study of vaccination and CD4 T cells after COVID-19. A word on this clonotype: Its target is not known.

Cultured CD4+ T cell DNA underwent sequencing with the Oncomine TCR Beta short-read assay. Via MiXCR, TCRdb re-called the PCR reads, giving one row per CDR3 protein. The sample shows approximately 9,600 distinct CDR3 sequences, about half of them seen only once. V was clipped by 6 bases and J by 7 bases; unmatched bases: 11. The CDR3 extends over 13 amino acids. Germline CDR1 and CDR2: DFQATT and SNEGSKA (reference sequence). This sample's treatment: roughly ten-day PBMC culture with coronavirus spike peptide pools or control peptides (ViraFEST assay). CD4+ T lymphocytes from the unexposed donor were collected before the COVID-19 pandemic (2011-2018).

The sequence came from a human donor in good health. V and J are TRBV20-1 and TRBJ2-7; 8 positions match TRBD1. Sequenced input: CD4+ T cells from blood, cultured in vitro. CDR3 protein: CSAVPGQAVEQYF. DNA of the CDR3: TGCAGTGCCGTCCCGGGACAGGCGGTAGAGCAGTACTTC.